This paragraph covers one TCR beta chain sequence. The target antigen is unknown. The length of the CDR3 is 14 residues. The germline V gene encodes CDR1 SGHNT and CDR2 YYREEE (reference sequence). Germline trimming cut 3 bases from V and 5 bases from J; bases unmatched to any gene: 4. The sample belongs to a study of cytomegalovirus exposure and HLA in healthy donors. Study results and limitations: Association of a missense DCLRE1C variant with TCR beta V- and J-gene trimming was reported in a later analysis. The number of N-insertions in an Asian-associated ancestry cluster was reportedly below the roughly 620-donor mean in a later analysis. For most subjects, TCR beta sequences were reported to predict HLA-A and HLA-B alleles with accuracy.

The PCR used 60 Vbeta and 13 Jbeta primers. This table comes from immunoSEQ multiplex PCR, and its TCRdb copy is limited to in-frame clones, with some not included. The table lists roughly 150,000 clones, about 80% of them singletons. The chain links TRBV5-4 to TRBJ1-3; 8 nucleotides agree with TRBD1. The sequenced sample consisted of PBMCs. This receptor was identified in a male donor in good health and CMV-seronegative. CDR3 region: CASSSQGARNTIYF. The CDR3 DNA reads as TGTGCCAGCAGCTCTCAGGGGGCTAGAAACACCATATATTTT.